These 22 T cell receptor beta chains were sequenced from one sample in a study of T cell clonality in common variable immunodeficiency. This table comes from immunoSEQ multiplex PCR, and its TCRdb copy is limited to in-frame clones, with some not included. The repertoire consists of some 52,000 clones, none detected only once. The specimen was peripheral blood mononuclear cells. These TCRs come from a person aged 18 to 69 in good health.

This clone was seen more than once but under ten times. The read ends 3 residues early relative to the CDR3; the germline J gene fills the gap. V gene TRBV7-9 combines with J gene TRBJ1-2, with D possibly TRBD1 on 5 matching bases. Trimming took 3 bases from V and 6 from J, leaving 14 bases between them. Looked up from germline, CDR1 is SEHNR and CDR2 is FQNEAQ (reference sequence). The CDR3 is 14 amino acids. Incomplete CDR3 DNA: TGTGCCAGCAGCTTGATAAAGGGGTCGGATGGC. Residues: CASSLIKGSDG. The entire CDR3 reads CASSLIKGSDGYTF.

This clone was picked up a small number of times. The missing CDR3 end, 3 residues past where the read stops, is filled in from the germline J gene. The V gene is TRBV7-2, the J gene TRBJ2-3, with a tentative D call TRBD1 (6 bases). The CDR3 sequence is 15 residues long. CDR1 and CDR2 from the germline V gene are SGHTA and FQGNSA. CDR3 sequence: CASSPTGGRGETQYF. The covered CDR3 bases are TGTGCCAGCAGCCCCACTGGGGGCCGGGGAGAGACG.

This clone appeared many times. The read terminates 3 residues ahead of where the CDR3 ends, so the germline J gene completes it. This chain links TRBV20-1 with TRBJ2-5; 13 bases match TRBD2. With 1 base clipped from V and 5 bases from J, the junction kept 7 bases outside the gene matches. The CDR3 has 16 residues. Germline CDR1 is DFQATT and CDR2 is SNEGSKA (reference sequence). Incomplete CDR3 DNA: TGCAGTGCTAGAGCCGGGACTAGCGGGACGCGGGAGACC. Translating gives CSARAGTSGTRET. The full CDR3 is CSARAGTSGTRETQYF.

This clone was counted at least ten times. The read ends 3 residues shy of where the CDR3 ends; the end is completed using the germline J gene. The chain joins TRBV19 to TRBJ2-5; a weak D match, TRBD2 (5 bases). Trimming removed 9 bases from V and 5 bases from J, with 19 bases in between. Germline loops: CDR1 LNHDA, CDR2 SQIVND (reference sequence). The CDR3 is made up of 14 amino acids. The CDR3: CARPWWAGQETQYF. The covered CDR3 bases are TGTGCCAGGCCCTGGTGGGCGGGCCAGGAGACC.

This clone was found many times. The missing CDR3 end, 3 residues past where the read stops, is filled in from the germline J gene. The V call is TRBV19, the J call TRBJ2-1; TRBD2 might be the D (7 bases). CDR1 LNHDA and CDR2 SQIVND come from the germline V gene (reference sequence). V was trimmed by 0 bases and J by 0 bases, leaving 12 bases between them. The CDR3 contains 17 residues. The CDR3 is CASSIDGGGSSYNEQFF. The part of the CDR3 DNA that was read is TGTGCCAGTAGTATAGATGGGGGCGGGAGCTCCTACAATGAG.

This clone was seen many times. The read comes to an end 3 residues before the CDR3 does, leaving the germline J gene to fill in the end. The rearrangement joins TRBV7-2 to TRBJ2-2, with 11 nucleotides matching TRBD1. Germline loops: CDR1 SGHTA, CDR2 FQGNSA. The CDR3 has 15 residues. J lost 4 bases, V lost 4 bases, and 2 bases had no gene match. CDR3 amino acids: CASSSGTGGTGELFF. The CDR3 DNA, read in part, is TGTGCCAGCAGCTCCGGGACAGGGGGCACCGGGGAG.

This clone has ten or more counts. Read data end 3 residues before the CDR3 end; the end is taken from the germline J gene. The sample contains more than one DNA sequence encoding this CDR3. The J gene is TRBJ1-3, the V gene TRBV30; D unclear. Looked up from germline, CDR1 is GTSNPN and CDR2 is SVGIG (reference sequence). Trimming left V 1 base short and J 5 bases short, with 12 bases between. CDR3 length equals 14 residues. This CDR3 reads CAWSAPSARNTIYF. The sequenced part of the CDR3 DNA is TGTGCCTGGAGTGCCCCGAGCGCTCGAAACACC.

This clone was counted ten times or more. The read ends 3 residues shy of where the CDR3 ends; the end is completed using the germline J gene. The chain carries TRBV2 and TRBJ1-2; D might be TRBD1 (5 bases). The CDR3 runs 15 residues. Trimming stripped 7 bases from V and 0 bases from J, with 15 bases between. Germline V gene sequence: CDR1 SNHLY, CDR2 FYNNEI. The sequenced part of the CDR3 DNA is TGTGCCAGCACTCGGGAGGACACAACTAACTATGGC. The encoded protein is CASTREDTTNYG. In full, the CDR3 reads CASTREDTTNYGYTF.

About this clone: The CDR3 is cut off 3 residues early in the read; its end comes from the germline J gene. This chain uses TRBV18 with TRBJ2-2; D might be TRBD1 (6 bases). CDR1 is KGHSH and CDR2 is LQKENI in the germline V gene. Trimming removed 5 bases at V and 5 bases at J, with 9 bases between. This CDR3 spans 13 amino acids. The CDR3 spells CASSTTGTGELFF. CDR3 bases read: TGTGCCAGCTCAACCACAGGGACCGGGGAG.

This clone has a handful of counts. The read falls 3 residues short of the CDR3 end, and the missing part is taken from the germline J gene. The chain links TRBV20-1 to TRBJ1-6; possibly TRBD1 for D (6 bases). This CDR3 contains 14 residues. Germline V gene data show CDR1 as DFQATT and CDR2 as SNEGSKA (reference sequence). CDR3 DNA, as far as it was read: TGCGGGGGCGGGGGCAGCTCCTATAATTCACCC. Protein sequence: CGGGGSSYNSP. The whole CDR3 is CGGGGSSYNSPLHF.

This clone was seen at least ten times. Read sequence stops 3 residues before the CDR3 end, and the germline J gene provides the missing end. Other DNA sequences in this sample translate to the same CDR3. The rearrangement uses TRBV7-9 and TRBJ2-3, with TRBD2 matching 7 bases. This CDR3 comprises 14 residues. Trimming at V came to 5 bases and at J to 1 base, leaving 3 bases not matched to a gene. Germline V lookup: CDR1 SEHNR, CDR2 FQNEAQ (reference sequence). CDR3 in amino acids: CASSLTSGTDTQYF. The CDR3 DNA, read in part, is TGTGCCAGCAGCCTAACTAGCGGCACAGATACG.

This clone was observed at least ten times. The CDR3 here is CASSFRDRGDYNEQFF. The sequenced CDR3 bases are TGCGCCAGCAGCTTTCGGGACAGGGGGGACTACAATGAG. This rearrangement joins TRBV5-1 to TRBJ2-1; TRBD1 matches at 11 bases. The read stops 3 residues short of the end of the CDR3; the missing end is completed from the germline J gene. The CDR3 is 16 amino acids. Trimming took 2 bases from V and 3 from J; bases not matched to a gene: 4. CDR1 and CDR2 from the germline V gene are SGHRS and YFSETQ.

About this clone itself: The CDR3 extends 3 residues past the end of the read, so its final part is completed from the germline J gene. The rearrangement links TRBV11-2 to TRBJ1-2; the match to TRBD1 covers 8 bases. Unmatched junction bases numbered 6, after V lost 3 bases and J lost 6 bases. Germline V gives CDR1 SGHAT, CDR2 FQNNGV. The CDR3 is 14 amino acids. The CDR3 bases that were read are TGTGCCAGCAGCTTGCGAGGACAGGGCGATGGC. It specifies CASSLRGQGDG. The entire CDR3 is CASSLRGQGDGYTF.

This clone turned up a few times. The DNA ends 3 residues before the CDR3 does, and the rest of the CDR3 is filled in from the germline J gene. The J gene is TRBJ1-1, the V gene TRBV19; D is perhaps TRBD1 (5 bases). The CDR3 length is 14 residues. Germline V gene lookup returns CDR1 LNHDA and CDR2 SQIVND (reference sequence). Trimming pared 6 bases from V and 3 bases from J, leaving 14 bases between. The CDR3 protein is CASRPRGVDTEAFF. The part of the CDR3 DNA that was read is TGTGCCAGTAGACCTCGGGGGGTCGACACTGAA.

This clone was observed many times. At one end the junction does not follow the germline gene, possibly because of a read error. The sequenced fragment ends 3 residues before the CDR3 boundary, so the rest is inferred from the germline J gene. The chain links TRBV7-7 to TRBJ2-3; D might be TRBD2 (6 bases). CDR3 length: 15 amino acids. Germline loops: CDR1 SSHAT, CDR2 FNYEAQ (reference sequence). CDR3 sequence: CASSLGGTGRDTQYF. The CDR3 DNA, read in part, is TGTGCTAGCAGCTTGGGCGGGACTGGGCGAGATACG.

This clone was counted many times. The read gets to within 3 residues of the CDR3 end, and the germline J gene fills in the rest. The V and J genes are TRBV5-1 and TRBJ2-7; D is possibly TRBD1 (6 bases). CDR1 SGHRS and CDR2 YFSETQ come from the germline V gene. Between the trimmed V and J ends, which lost 4 bases and 3 bases, there was a span of 17 bases. The CDR3 totals 15 residues. The CDR3 is CASSRPGHQDYEQYF. The DNA read from the CDR3 is TGCGCCAGCAGCCGGCCGGGACACCAGGACTACGAG.

A word on this clone: The read ends 3 residues early relative to the CDR3; the germline J gene fills the gap. The chain has TRBV2 and TRBJ1-2; 7 bases are a match to TRBD1. Germline-derived CDR1 and CDR2 are SNHLY and FYNNEI. This CDR3 spans 16 amino acids. J lost 2 bases, V lost 5 bases, and 11 bases had no gene match. The sequenced CDR3 bases are TGTGCCAGCAGTTACTGGCCGGGACAGAAAAACTATGGC. Translated: CASSYWPGQKNYG. The full CDR3 protein reads CASSYWPGQKNYGYTF.

For this clone: The read halts 3 residues ahead of the CDR3 end, with the missing end drawn from the germline J gene. V and J are TRBV29-1 and TRBJ1-2; 9 positions agree with TRBD1. Germline-derived CDR1 and CDR2 are SQVTM and ANQGSEA. The J segment lost 7 bases and the V segment lost 7 bases, leaving 16 bases of the junction unmatched. The CDR3 has 15 residues. CDR3 DNA (partial): TGCAGCGGGGGGGGTTCGGGACAGGGAATCGGTGGC. Translation: CSGGGSGQGIGG. The CDR3 reads in full as CSGGGSGQGIGGYTF.

This clone has a count of ten or more. The DNA ends 3 residues before the CDR3 does, and the rest of the CDR3 is filled in from the germline J gene. The chain combines TRBV20-1 with TRBJ2-5; D gene ambiguous. This CDR3 is 12 amino acids long. V lost 3 bases to trimming and J lost 3 bases, with 8 bases between them. Per germline, CDR1 DFQATT and CDR2 SNEGSKA (reference sequence). The sequenced CDR3 bases are TGCAGTGCTAGGATAACGGAAGAGACC. Protein: CSARITEET. The whole CDR3 protein reads CSARITEETQYF.

This clone showed up many times. The read halts 3 residues ahead of the CDR3 end, with the missing end drawn from the germline J gene. The chain recombines TRBV20-1 with TRBJ2-1; 11 bases match TRBD2. The V gene end was trimmed by 1 base and the J gene end by 8 bases; junction bases not matched to a gene: 7. This CDR3 has 15 amino acids. Looked up from germline, CDR1 is DFQATT and CDR2 is SNEGSKA (reference sequence). The CDR3 bases that were read are TGCAGTGCTAGAGCCCCGACTAGCGGGATCGATGAG. As protein: CSARAPTSGIDE. The CDR3 as a whole reads CSARAPTSGIDEQFF.

Notes on this clone: One junction end disagrees with the germline gene, perhaps due to a read error. The read ends 3 residues shy of where the CDR3 ends; the end is completed using the germline J gene. V usage is TRBV19 and J usage is TRBJ1-2; TRBD1 might be the D (6 bases). Germline V CDR1 and CDR2: LNHDA, SQIVND (reference sequence). This CDR3 has 14 amino acids. The part of the CDR3 DNA that was read is TGTGCCGGTAGTATTTCGGGGGGCGCCTATGGC. Translating gives CAGSISGGAYG. The CDR3 in full is CAGSISGGAYGYTF.

This clone was found a few times. The CDR3 is cut off 3 residues early in the read; its end comes from the germline J gene. The chain couples TRBV5-1 to TRBJ2-1, with 7 bases matching TRBD2. The CDR3 totals 17 residues. The germline V gene has CDR1 SGHRS and CDR2 YFSETQ. Trimming removed 0 bases from V and 9 bases from J; junction bases left unmatched: 15. The part of the CDR3 DNA that was read is TGCGCCAGCAGCTTGGTGCCCAGCGGGATACCGTTTAGTGAG. Residues: CASSLVPSGIPFSE. The complete CDR3 sequence is CASSLVPSGIPFSEQFF.